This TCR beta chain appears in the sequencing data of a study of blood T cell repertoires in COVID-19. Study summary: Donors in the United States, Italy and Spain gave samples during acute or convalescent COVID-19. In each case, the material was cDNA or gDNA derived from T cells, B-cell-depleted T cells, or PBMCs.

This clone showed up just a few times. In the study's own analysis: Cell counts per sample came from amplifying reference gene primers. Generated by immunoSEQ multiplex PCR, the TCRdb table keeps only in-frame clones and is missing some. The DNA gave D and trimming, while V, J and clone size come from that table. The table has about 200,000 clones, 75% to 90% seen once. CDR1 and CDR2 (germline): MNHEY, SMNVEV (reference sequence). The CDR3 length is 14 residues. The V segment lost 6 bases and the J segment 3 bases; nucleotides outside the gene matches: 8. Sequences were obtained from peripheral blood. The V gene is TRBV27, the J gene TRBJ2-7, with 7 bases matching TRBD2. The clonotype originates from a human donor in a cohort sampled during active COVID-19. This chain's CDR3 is CASSPAGALYEQYF. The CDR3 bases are TGTGCCAGCAGCCCCGCGGGAGCCCTCTACGAGCAGTACTTC.